This T cell receptor (beta chain) was recovered during a study of CD8 T cells in Susac syndrome. Germline V CDR1 and CDR2: SEHNR, FQNEAQ (reference sequence). The V and J ends lost 2 bases and 6 bases respectively, with 5 bases between them. The CDR3 runs 12 residues. RNA in amounts of about 0.45 to 1 ug was reverse transcribed with random hexamers. TCRdb processed the immunoSEQ multiplex PCR reads anew with MiXCR; each CDR3 protein has one entry. The sample lists 120,000 to 150,000 distinct CDR3 sequences, about 94% seen once, with roughly 0.27% in the top ten. This sequence joins TRBV7-9 and TRBJ2-1; no clear D. The TCR sequence derives from a human donor in good health. The specimen was CD8+ T cells from PBMCs. The CDR3 reads CASSLSFNEQFF. In DNA form, the CDR3 reads TGTGCCAGCAGCTTAAGTTTCAATGAGCAGTTCTTC.